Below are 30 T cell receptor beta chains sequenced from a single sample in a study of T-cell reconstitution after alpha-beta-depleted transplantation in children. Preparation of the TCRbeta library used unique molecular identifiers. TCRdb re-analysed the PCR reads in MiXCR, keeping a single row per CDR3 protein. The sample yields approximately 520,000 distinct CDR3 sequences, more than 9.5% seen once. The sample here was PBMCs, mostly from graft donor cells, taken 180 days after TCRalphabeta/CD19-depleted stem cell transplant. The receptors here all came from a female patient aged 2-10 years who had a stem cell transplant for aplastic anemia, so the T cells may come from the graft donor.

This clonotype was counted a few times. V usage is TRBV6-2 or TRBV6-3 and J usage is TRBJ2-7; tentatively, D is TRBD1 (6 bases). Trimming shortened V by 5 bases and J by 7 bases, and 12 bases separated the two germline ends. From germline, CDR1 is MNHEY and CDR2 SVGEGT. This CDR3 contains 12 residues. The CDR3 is CASSQPGTEQYV. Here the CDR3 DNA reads TGTGCCAGCAGTCAACCCGGGACAGAGCAGTACGTC.

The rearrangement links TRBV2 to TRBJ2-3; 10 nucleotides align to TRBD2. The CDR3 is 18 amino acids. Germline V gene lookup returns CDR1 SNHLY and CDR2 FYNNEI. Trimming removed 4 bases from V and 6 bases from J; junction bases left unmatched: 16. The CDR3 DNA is TGTGCCAGCAGTGGGGAAGGGACTAGCGTCTTTGCTAGGGATACGCAGTATTTT. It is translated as CASSGEGTSVFARDTQYF.

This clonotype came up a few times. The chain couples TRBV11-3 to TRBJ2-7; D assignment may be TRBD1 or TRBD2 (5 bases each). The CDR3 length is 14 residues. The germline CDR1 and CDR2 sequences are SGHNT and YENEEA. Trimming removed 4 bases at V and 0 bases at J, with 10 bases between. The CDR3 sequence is CASSSGTDSYEQYV. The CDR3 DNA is TGTGCCAGCAGCTCCGGGACCGACTCCTACGAGCAGTACGTC.

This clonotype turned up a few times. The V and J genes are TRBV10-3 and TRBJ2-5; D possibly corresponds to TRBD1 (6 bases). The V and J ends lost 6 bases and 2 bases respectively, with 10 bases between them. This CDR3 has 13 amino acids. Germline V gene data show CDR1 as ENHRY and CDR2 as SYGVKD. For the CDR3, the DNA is TGTGCCATCAGCCGGACAGATCAAGAGACCCAGTACTTC. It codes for CAISRTDQETQYF.

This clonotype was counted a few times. CDR3 bases: TGCAGTGCTAGAGATCGAATAGGTCTGGATACGCAGTATTTT. Residues: CSARDRIGLDTQYF. V is TRBV20-1 and J is TRBJ2-3; D is undetermined. Germline values: CDR1 DFQATT, CDR2 SNEGSKA (reference sequence). There are 14 residues in the CDR3. Deletions cut 0 bases from V and 6 bases from J, with 13 bases between.

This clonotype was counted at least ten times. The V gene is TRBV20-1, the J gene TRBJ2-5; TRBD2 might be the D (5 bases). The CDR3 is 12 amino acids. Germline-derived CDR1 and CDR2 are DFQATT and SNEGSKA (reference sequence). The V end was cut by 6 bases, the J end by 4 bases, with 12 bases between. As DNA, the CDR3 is TGCAGTGCCGGTAGAGGGTCAGAGACCCAGTACTTC. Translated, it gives CSAGRGSETQYF.

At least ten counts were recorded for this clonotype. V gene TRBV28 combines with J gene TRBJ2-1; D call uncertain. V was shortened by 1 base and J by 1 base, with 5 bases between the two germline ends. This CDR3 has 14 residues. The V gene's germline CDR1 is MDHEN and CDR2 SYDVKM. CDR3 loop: CASSLYRSYNEQFF. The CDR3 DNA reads TGTGCCAGCAGTTTATACAGATCCTACAATGAGCAGTTCTTC.

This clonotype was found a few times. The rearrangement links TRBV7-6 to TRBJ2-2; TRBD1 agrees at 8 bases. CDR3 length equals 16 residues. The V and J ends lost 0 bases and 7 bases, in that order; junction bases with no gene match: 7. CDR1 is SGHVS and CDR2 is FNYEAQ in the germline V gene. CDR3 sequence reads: CASSLAQGAFDGELFF. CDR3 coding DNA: TGTGCCAGCAGCTTAGCGCAGGGGGCATTCGACGGGGAGCTGTTTTTT.

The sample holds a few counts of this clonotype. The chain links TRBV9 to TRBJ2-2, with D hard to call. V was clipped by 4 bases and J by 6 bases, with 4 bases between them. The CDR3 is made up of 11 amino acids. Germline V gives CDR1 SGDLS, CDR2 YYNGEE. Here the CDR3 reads CASSNSGELFF. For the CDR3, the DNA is TGTGCCAGCAGCAACTCCGGGGAGCTGTTTTTT.

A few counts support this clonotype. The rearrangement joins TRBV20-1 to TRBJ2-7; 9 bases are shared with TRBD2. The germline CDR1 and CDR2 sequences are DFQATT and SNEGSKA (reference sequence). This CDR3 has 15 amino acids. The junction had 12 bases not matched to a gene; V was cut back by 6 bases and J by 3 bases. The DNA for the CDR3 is TGCAGTGCAATGACCTCCGGGACTAGCCGCTACGAGCAGTACTTC. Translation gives CSAMTSGTSRYEQYF.

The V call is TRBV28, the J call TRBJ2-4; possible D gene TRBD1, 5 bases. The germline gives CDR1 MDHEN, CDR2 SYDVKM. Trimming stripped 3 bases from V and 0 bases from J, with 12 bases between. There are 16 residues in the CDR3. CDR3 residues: CASSLGQLLAKNIQYF. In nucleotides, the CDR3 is TGTGCCAGCAGTTTGGGGCAACTCCTAGCCAAAAACATTCAGTACTTC.

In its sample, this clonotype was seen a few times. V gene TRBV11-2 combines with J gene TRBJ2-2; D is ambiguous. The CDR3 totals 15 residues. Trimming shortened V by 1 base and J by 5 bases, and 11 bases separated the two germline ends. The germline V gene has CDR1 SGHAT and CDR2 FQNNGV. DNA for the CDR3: TGTGCCAGCAGCTTAGTGCCTTTGGTAACCGGGGAGCTGTTTTTT. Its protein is CASSLVPLVTGELFF.

Written as DNA, the CDR3 is TGTGCCAGCAGCGCCCTCCGGACAGGGAGGGTCACTGAAGCTTTCTTT. Translated: CASSALRTGRVTEAFF. V is TRBV7-9 and J is TRBJ1-1, with TRBD1 matching 8 bases. The CDR3 length is 16 residues. The V gene's germline CDR1 is SEHNR and CDR2 FQNEAQ (reference sequence). The V and J ends lost 5 bases and 4 bases, in that order; junction bases with no gene match: 12.

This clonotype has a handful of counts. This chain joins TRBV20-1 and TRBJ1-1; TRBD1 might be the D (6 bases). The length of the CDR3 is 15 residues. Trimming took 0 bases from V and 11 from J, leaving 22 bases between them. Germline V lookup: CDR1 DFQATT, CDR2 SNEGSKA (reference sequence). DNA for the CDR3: TGCAGTGCTAGAGATTACACAGGGTTGGGGTCCAGGGCTTTCTTT. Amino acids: CSARDYTGLGSRAFF.

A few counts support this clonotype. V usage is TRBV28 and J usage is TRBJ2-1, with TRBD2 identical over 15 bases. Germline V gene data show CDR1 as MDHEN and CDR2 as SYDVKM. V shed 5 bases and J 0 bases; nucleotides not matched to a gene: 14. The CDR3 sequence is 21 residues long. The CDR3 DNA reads TGTGCCAGCAGTCTATTTCGGACTAGCGGGAGGGCCCCTATCTCCTACAATGAGCAGTTCTTC. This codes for CASSLFRTSGRAPISYNEQFF.

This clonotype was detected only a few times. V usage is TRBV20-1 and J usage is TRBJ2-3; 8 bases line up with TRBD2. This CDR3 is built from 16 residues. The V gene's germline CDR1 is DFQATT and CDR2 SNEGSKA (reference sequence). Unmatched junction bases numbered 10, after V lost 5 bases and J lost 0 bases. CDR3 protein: CSARFSGEMSTDTQYF. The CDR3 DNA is TGCAGTGCTCGGTTTAGCGGGGAGATGAGCACAGATACGCAGTATTTT.

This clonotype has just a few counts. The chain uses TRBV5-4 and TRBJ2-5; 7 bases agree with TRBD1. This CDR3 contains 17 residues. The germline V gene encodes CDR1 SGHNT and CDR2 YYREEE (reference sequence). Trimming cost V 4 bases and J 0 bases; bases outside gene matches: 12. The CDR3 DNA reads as TGTGCCAGCAGCCCGGGGCCCGGACAGGCCGACCAAGAGACCCAGTACTTC. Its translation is CASSPGPGQADQETQYF.

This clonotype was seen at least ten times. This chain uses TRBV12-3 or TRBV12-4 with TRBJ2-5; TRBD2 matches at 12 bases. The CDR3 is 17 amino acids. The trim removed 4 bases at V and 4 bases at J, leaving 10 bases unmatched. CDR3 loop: CASSYRLAGGERETQYF. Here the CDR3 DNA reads TGTGCCAGCAGTTATCGGCTAGCGGGAGGGGAGAGAGAGACCCAGTACTTC.

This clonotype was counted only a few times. CDR3 in amino acids: CASSLADSYSPLHF. CDR3 in DNA: TGCGCCAGCAGCTTGGCCGACAGCTATTCACCCCTCCACTTT. This chain joins TRBV5-1 and TRBJ1-6; a weak D match, TRBD1 (5 bases). Germline assignment: CDR1 SGHRS and CDR2 YFSETQ. CDR3 length: 14 amino acids. V lost 0 bases and J lost 8, with 9 bases in between.

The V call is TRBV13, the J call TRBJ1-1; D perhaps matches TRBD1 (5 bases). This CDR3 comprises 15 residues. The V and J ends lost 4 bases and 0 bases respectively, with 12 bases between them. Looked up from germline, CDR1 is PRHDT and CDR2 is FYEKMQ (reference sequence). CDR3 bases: TGTGCCAGCAGCTATCTGACAGTCATGAACACTGAAGCTTTCTTT. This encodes CASSYLTVMNTEAFF. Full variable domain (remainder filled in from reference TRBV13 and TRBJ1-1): AAGVIQSPRHLIKEKRETATLKCYPIPRHDTVYWYQQGPGQDPQFLISFYEKMQSDKGSIPDRFSAQQFSDYHSELNMSSLELGDSALYFCASSYLTVMNTEAFFGQGTRLTVV.

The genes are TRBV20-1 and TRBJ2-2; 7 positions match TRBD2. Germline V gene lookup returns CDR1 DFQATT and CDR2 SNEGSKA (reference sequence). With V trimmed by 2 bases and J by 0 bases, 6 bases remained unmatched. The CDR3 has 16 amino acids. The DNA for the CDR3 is TGCAGTGCTAGACGTAGTGGGAGGGCGAACACCGGGGAGCTGTTTTTT. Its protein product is CSARRSGRANTGELFF.

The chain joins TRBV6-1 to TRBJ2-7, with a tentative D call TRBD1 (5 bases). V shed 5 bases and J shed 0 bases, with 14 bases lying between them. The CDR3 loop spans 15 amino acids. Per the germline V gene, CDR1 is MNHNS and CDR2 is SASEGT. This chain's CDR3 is CASSPQGLGSYEQYF. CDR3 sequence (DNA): TGTGCCAGCAGTCCTCAGGGATTGGGCTCCTACGAGCAGTACTTC.

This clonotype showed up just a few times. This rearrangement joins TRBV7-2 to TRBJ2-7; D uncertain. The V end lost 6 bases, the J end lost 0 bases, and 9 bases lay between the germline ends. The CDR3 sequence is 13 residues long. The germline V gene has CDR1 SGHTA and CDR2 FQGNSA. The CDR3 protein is CASRWAYSYEQYF. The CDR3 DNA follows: TGTGCCAGCAGGTGGGCGTACTCCTACGAGCAGTACTTC.

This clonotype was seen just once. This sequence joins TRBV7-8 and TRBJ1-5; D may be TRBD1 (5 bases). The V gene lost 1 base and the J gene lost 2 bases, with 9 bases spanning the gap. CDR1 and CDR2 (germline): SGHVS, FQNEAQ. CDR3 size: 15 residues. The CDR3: CASSLVMGGNQPQHF. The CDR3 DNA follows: TGTGCCAGCAGCTTAGTGATGGGGGGCAATCAGCCCCAGCATTTT.

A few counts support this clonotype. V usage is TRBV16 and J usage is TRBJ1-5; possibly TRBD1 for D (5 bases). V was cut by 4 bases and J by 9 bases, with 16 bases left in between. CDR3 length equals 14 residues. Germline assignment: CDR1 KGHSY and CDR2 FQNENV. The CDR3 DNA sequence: TGTGCCAGCAGCCGCAGGGACCGAGCCGGGCCCCAGCATTTT. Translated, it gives CASSRRDRAGPQHF.

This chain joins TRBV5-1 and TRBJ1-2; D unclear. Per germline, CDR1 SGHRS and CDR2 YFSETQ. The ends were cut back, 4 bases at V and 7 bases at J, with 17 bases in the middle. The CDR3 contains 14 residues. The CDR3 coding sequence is TGCGCCAGCAGCGCCTACCGGCCCGGTCGTGGCTACACCTTC. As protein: CASSAYRPGRGYTF.

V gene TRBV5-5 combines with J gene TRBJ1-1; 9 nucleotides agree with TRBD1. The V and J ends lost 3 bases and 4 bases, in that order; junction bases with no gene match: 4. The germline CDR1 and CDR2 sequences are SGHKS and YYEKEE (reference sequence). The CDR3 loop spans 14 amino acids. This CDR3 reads CASSWGQGGTEAFF. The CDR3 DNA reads TGTGCCAGCAGCTGGGGACAGGGAGGCACTGAAGCTTTCTTT.

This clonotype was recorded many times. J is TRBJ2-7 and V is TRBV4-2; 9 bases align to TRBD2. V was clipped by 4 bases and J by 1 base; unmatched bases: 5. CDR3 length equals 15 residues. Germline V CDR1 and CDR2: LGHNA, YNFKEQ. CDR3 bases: TGTGCCAGCAGCCCCGGACTAGCGCGGTCCTACGAGCAGTACTTC. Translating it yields CASSPGLARSYEQYF.

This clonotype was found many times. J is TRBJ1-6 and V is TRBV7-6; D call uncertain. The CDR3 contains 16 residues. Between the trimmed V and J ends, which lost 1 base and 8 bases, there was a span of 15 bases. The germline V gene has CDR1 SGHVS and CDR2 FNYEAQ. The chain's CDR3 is CASSLGPGVSDSPLHF. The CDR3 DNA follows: TGTGCCAGCAGCTTAGGGCCGGGAGTCAGCGATTCACCCCTCCACTTT.

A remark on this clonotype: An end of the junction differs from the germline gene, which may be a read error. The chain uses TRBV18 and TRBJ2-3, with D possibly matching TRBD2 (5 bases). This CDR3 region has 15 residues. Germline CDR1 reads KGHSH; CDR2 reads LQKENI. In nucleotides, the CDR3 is TGTGCCAGCTCCTACGGAGAGGGTGTGCCAGATACGCAGTATTTC. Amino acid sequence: CASSYGEGVPDTQYF.